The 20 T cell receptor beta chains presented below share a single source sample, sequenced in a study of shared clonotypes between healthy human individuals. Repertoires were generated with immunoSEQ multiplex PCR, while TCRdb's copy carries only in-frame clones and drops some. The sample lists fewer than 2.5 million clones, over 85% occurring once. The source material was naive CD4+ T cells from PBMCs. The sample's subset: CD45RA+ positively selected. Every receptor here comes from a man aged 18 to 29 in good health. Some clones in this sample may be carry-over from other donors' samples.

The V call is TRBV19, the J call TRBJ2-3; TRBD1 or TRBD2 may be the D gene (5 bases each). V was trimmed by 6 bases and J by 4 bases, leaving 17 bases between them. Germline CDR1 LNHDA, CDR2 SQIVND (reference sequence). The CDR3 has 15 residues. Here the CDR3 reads CASSLARQLSDTQYF. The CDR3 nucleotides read TGTGCCAGTAGCCTAGCCAGACAGTTGTCAGATACGCAGTATTTT.

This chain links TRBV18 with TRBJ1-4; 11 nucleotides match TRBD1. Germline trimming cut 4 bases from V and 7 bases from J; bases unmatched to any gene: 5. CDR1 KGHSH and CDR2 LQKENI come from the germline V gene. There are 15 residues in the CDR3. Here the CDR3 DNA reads TGTGCCAGCTCACGCGGGACAGGGGGAAGTGAAAAACTGTTTTTT. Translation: CASSRGTGGSEKLFF. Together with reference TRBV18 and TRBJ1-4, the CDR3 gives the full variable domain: NAGVMQNPRHLVRRRGQEARLRCSPMKGHSHVYWYRQLPEEGLKFMVYLQKENIIDESGMPKERFSAEFPKEGPSILRIQQVVRGDSAAYFCASSRGTGGSEKLFFGSGTQLSVL.

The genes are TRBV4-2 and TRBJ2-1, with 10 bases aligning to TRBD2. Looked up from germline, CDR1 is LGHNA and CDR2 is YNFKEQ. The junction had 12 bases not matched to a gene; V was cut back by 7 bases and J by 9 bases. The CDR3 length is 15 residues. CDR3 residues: CASTLELAGRGEQFF. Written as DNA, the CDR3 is TGTGCCAGCACTCTGGAACTAGCGGGGAGAGGTGAGCAGTTCTTC.

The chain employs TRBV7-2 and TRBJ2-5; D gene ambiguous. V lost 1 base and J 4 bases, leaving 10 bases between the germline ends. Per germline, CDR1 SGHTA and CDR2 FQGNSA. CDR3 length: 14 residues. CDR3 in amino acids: CASSLVARIETQYF. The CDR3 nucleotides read TGTGCCAGCAGCTTAGTGGCTCGGATAGAGACCCAGTACTTC.

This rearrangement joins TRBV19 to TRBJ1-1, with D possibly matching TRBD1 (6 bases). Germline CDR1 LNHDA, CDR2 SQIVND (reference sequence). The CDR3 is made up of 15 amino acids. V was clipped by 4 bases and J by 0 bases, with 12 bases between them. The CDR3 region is CASSTRTALNTEAFF. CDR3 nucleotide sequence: TGTGCCAGTAGTACCCGGACAGCCTTGAACACTGAAGCTTTCTTT.

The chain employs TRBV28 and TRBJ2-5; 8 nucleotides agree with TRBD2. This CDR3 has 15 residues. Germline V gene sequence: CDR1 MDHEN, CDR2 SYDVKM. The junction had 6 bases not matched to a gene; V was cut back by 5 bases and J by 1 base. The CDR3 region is CASSPPGLAQETQYF. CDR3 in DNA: TGTGCCAGCAGTCCCCCAGGACTAGCCCAAGAGACCCAGTACTTC.

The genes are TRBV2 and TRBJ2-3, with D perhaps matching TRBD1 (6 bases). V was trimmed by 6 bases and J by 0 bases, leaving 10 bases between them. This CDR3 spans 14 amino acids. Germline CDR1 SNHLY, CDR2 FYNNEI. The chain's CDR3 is CASRFRGSTDTQYF. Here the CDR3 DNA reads TGTGCCAGCAGATTCAGGGGAAGCACAGATACGCAGTATTTT.

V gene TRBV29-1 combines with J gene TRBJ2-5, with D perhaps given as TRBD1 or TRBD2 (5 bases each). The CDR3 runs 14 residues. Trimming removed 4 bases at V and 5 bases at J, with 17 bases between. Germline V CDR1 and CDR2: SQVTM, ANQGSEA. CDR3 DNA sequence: TGCAGCGTTGTAGCGCCGGCCGGGGCGGAGACCCAGTACTTC. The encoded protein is CSVVAPAGAETQYF.

The CDR3: CASTFLWGSHGYTF. In DNA form, the CDR3 reads TGCGCCAGCACCTTTTTATGGGGAAGTCATGGCTACACCTTC. The V and J genes are TRBV10-2 and TRBJ1-2; D is undetermined. Per germline, CDR1 WSHSY and CDR2 SAAADI. The V end lost 7 bases, the J end lost 6 bases, and 18 bases lay between the germline ends. This CDR3 is built from 14 residues.

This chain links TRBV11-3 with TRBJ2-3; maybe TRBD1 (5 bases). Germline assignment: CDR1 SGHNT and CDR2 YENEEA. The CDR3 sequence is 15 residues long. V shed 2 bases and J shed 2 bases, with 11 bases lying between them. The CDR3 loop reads CASSLRGLFTDTQYF. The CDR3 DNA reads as TGTGCCAGCAGCTTAAGGGGCCTATTCACAGATACGCAGTATTTT.

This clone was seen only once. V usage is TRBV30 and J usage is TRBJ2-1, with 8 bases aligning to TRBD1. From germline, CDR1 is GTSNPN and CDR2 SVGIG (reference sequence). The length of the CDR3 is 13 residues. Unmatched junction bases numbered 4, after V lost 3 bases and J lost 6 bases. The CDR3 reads CAWRLTGVNEQFF. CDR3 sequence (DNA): TGTGCCTGGAGATTGACAGGGGTCAATGAGCAGTTCTTC. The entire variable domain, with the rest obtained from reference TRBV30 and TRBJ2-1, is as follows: SQTIHQWPATLVQPVGSPLSLECTVEGTSNPNLYWYRQAAGRGLQLLFYSVGIGQISSEVPQNLSASRPQDRQFILSSKKLLLSDSGFYLCAWRLTGVNEQFFGPGTRLTVL.

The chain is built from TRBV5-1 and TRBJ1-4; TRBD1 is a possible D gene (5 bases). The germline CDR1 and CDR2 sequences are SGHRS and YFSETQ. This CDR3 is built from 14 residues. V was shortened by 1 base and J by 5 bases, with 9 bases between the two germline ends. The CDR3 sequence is CASSLLGDNEKLFF. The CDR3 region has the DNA TGCGCCAGCAGCTTGTTAGGGGACAATGAAAAACTGTTTTTT.

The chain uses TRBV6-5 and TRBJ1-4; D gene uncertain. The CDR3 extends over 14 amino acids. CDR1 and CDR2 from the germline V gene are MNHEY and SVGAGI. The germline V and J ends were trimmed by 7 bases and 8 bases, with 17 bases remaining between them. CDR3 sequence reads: CASKERGNWEKLFF. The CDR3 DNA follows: TGTGCCAGCAAGGAACGGGGAAATTGGGAAAAACTGTTTTTT.

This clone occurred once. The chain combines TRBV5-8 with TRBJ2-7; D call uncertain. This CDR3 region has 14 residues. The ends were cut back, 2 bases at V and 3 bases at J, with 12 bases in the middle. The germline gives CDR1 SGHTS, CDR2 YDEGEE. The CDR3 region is CASSFEFPLYEQYF. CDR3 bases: TGTGCCAGCAGCTTCGAGTTTCCCCTCTACGAGCAGTACTTC.

CDR3 bases: TGTGCCTCCGATTTGGGGGGCGACGAGCAGTACTTC. Translated, it gives CASDLGGDEQYF. The gene calls are TRBV19 and TRBJ2-7; either TRBD1 or TRBD2 may supply D (6 bases each). Germline CDR1 is LNHDA and CDR2 is SQIVND (reference sequence). The CDR3 has 12 residues. Between the trimmed V and J ends, which lost 11 bases and 5 bases, there was a span of 16 bases.

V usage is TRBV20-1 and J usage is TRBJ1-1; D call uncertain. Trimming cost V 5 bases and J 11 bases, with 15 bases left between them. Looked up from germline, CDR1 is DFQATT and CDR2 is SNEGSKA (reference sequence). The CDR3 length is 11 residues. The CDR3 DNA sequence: TGCAGTGCTTTCCGACTGGCCAACGCTTTCTTT. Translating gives CSAFRLANAFF.

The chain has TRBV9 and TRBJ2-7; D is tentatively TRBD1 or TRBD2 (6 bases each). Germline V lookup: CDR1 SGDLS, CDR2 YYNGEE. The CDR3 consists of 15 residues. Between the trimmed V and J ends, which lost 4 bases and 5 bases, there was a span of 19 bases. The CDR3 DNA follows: TGTGCCAGCAGCATGGGGGGCCCCCCTGGGAACGAGCAGTACTTC. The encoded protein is CASSMGGPPGNEQYF.

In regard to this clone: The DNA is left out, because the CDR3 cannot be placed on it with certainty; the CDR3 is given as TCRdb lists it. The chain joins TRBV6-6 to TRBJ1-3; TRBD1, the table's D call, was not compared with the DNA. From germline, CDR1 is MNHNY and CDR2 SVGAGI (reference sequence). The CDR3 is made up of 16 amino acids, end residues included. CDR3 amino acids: CASSTSGQGSGNTIYF.

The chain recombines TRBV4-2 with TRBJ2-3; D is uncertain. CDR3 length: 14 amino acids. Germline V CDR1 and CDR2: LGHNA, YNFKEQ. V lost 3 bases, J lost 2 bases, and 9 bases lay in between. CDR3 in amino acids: CASSQRLSTDTQYF. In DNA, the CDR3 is TGTGCCAGCAGCCAGCGGCTCTCCACAGATACGCAGTATTTT.

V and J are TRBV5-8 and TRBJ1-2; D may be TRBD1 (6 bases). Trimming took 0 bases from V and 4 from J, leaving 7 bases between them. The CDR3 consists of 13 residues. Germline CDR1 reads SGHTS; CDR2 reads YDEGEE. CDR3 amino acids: CASSLDRVYGYTF. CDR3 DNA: TGTGCCAGCAGCTTGGACAGGGTCTATGGCTACACCTTC.